The present TCR beta chain was sequenced within a study of blood T cell repertoires in COVID-19. Study details: COVID-19 samples from acute and convalescent phases originated in the United States, Italy and Spain. Sample material is recorded as cDNA or gDNA derived from T cells, B-cell-depleted T cells, or PBMCs.

As handled by the study authors: The assay estimated nucleated cells by amplifying reference gene primers. TCRdb keeps only in-frame clones here, not all; method: immunoSEQ multiplex PCR. The V and J calls and clone size come from that table; D and trimming were worked out from the DNA. The sample holds roughly 84,000 clones, less than 80% seen once. Trimming removed 1 base from V and 9 bases from J, with 10 bases in between. This CDR3 has 13 residues. This clone was counted between two and nine times. The specimen was peripheral blood. The TCR comes from a woman aged 45-60 years with acute or convalescent COVID-19. This chain connects TRBV12-3 or TRBV12-4 to TRBJ2-1; tentatively, D is TRBD2 (6 bases). The CDR3 loop reads CASSLGSGFEQFF. As DNA, the CDR3 is TGTGCCAGCAGTTTAGGAAGCGGGTTTGAGCAGTTCTTC.